These 8 T cell receptor beta chains originate from one sample sequenced in a study of cytomegalovirus exposure and HLA in healthy donors. With 60 Vbeta and 13 Jbeta primers, the PCR was carried out. Some clones are missing from TCRdb's copy, which holds only in-frame ones; the method was immunoSEQ multiplex PCR. The sample contains about 100,000 clones, approximately 70% of which appear only once. The sample consisted of PBMCs. These receptors were collected from a man in his forties in good health and CMV-seronegative.

The rearrangement joins TRBV18 to TRBJ1-2; weak D call: TRBD1 (6 bases). Germline CDR1 KGHSH, CDR2 LQKENI. V gave up 4 bases and J gave up 4 bases, with 16 bases separating them. The CDR3 runs to 15 residues. CDR3 bases: TGTGCCAGCTCACGTGACAGGATTACGACCTATGGCTACACCTTC. Encoded protein: CASSRDRITTYGYTF.

J is TRBJ2-5 and V is TRBV6-1; TRBD2 matches at 9 bases. V was clipped by 2 bases and J by 5 bases; unmatched bases: 9. This CDR3 contains 16 residues. Germline V gene data show CDR1 as MNHNS and CDR2 as SASEGT. The CDR3 spells CASSEFGGGELETQYF. The CDR3 bases are TGTGCCAGCAGTGAATTTGGCGGGGGGGAACTGGAGACCCAGTACTTC.

The chain links TRBV4-3 to TRBJ2-2; possibly TRBD2 for D (6 bases). The CDR3 loop spans 18 amino acids. CDR1 and CDR2 from the germline V gene are LGHNA and YSLEER. Trimming stripped 2 bases from V and 8 bases from J, with 24 bases between. Written as DNA, the CDR3 is TGCGCCAGCAGCCAAACTTGGAGGGGAGAAGGAAGAAGGGGGGAGCTGTTTTTT. It yields the protein CASSQTWRGEGRRGELFF.

V gene TRBV6-1 combines with J gene TRBJ2-7, with D unclear. CDR1 is MNHNS, CDR2 SASEGT, per germline. There are 12 residues in the CDR3. Trimming took off 3 bases at V and 8 bases at J, with 11 bases between the two ends. CDR3 residues: CASSDKSRQQYF. The DNA for the CDR3 is TGTGCCAGCAGTGATAAATCTAGGCAGCAGTACTTC.

This chain uses TRBV2 with TRBJ2-7; 11 bases are a match to TRBD2. Germline CDR1 SNHLY, CDR2 FYNNEI. The trim removed 6 bases at V and 6 bases at J, leaving 10 bases unmatched. The CDR3 extends over 15 amino acids. CDR3 protein: CASRDNPGLAVEQYF. CDR3 nucleotides: TGTGCCAGCAGAGATAATCCGGGACTAGCGGTCGAGCAGTACTTC.

This clone was detected a few times. The V call is TRBV6-1, the J call TRBJ2-7, with a weak D call TRBD2 (6 bases). The CDR3 is 14 amino acids. The ends were cut back, 4 bases at V and 3 bases at J, with 13 bases in the middle. From germline, CDR1 is MNHNS and CDR2 SASEGT. CDR3 residues: CASSARDGGYEQYF. CDR3 bases: TGTGCCAGCAGTGCCCGGGACGGGGGCTACGAGCAGTACTTC.

This clone was counted only a few times. The chain recombines TRBV5-4 with TRBJ1-1; maybe TRBD1 (6 bases). Germline CDR1 reads SGHNT; CDR2 reads YYREEE (reference sequence). This CDR3 comprises 13 residues. Trimming took 4 bases from V and 5 from J, leaving 12 bases between them. The CDR3 nucleotides read TGTGCCAGCAGCCCACAAAGGGGGACTGAAGCTTTCTTT. Amino acids: CASSPQRGTEAFF.

The rearrangement joins TRBV6-5 to TRBJ2-2; D may be TRBD1 (5 bases). This CDR3 region has 13 residues. Trimming cost V 2 bases and J 7 bases, with 8 bases left between them. Germline lookup yields CDR1 MNHEY and CDR2 SVGAGI. CDR3 nucleotide sequence: TGTGCCAGCAGTTACGAAGGGGTCGGGGAGCTGTTTTTT. Amino acids: CASSYEGVGELFF.